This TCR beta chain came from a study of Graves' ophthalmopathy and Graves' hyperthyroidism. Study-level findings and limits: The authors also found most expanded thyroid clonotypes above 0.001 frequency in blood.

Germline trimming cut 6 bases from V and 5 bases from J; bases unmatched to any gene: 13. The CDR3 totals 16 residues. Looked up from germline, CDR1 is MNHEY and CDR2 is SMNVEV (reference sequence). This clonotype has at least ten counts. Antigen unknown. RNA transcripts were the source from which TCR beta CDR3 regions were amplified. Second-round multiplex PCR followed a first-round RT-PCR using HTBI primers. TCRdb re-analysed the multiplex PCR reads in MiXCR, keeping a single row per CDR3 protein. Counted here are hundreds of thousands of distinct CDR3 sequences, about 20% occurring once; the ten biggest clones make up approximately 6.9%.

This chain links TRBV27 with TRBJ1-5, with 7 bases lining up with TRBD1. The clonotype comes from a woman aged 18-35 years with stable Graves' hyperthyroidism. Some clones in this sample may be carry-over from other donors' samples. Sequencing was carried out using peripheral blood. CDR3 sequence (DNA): TGTGCCAGCAGATCCCGACGACAGGGTGTTCATCAGCCCCAGCATTTT. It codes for CASRSRRQGVHQPQHF.